This T cell receptor (beta chain) was captured in a study of shared clonotypes between healthy human individuals. Overall study context: For every donor, three CD4 naive, three CD4 memory, two CD8 naive and one CD8 memory plates were used.

CDR1 is SEHNR and CDR2 is FQNEAQ in the germline V gene (reference sequence). V dropped 4 bases and J dropped 1; count of bases not matched to a gene: 9. This CDR3 contains 16 residues. In the source study's methods: Quality scores were absent from the junction-only immunoSEQ sequences, so filtering differed. Profiling relied on immunoSEQ multiplex PCR, and the TCRdb table lists in-frame clones only, not all of them. The V and J calls and clone size come from that table; D and trimming were worked out from the DNA. The sample yields about 2.3 million clones, 85% to 95% seen once. Healthy adults negative for HIV, lacking recent acute infections or vaccinations, served as donors. Into CD45RA+ naive and CD45RA-negative memory subsets, the CD4+ cells were split.

This TCR came from a man between 18 and 29 years old in good health. Some clones in this sample may be carry-over from other donors' samples. Material for sequencing was naive CD4+ T cells from PBMCs. The subset is: CD45RA+ positively selected. The V and J genes are TRBV7-9 and TRBJ1-1, with TRBD1 identical over 7 bases. CDR3 sequence reads: CASSYRRQGGNTEAFF. DNA for the CDR3: TGTGCCAGCAGCTACAGAAGACAGGGCGGGAACACTGAAGCTTTCTTT.